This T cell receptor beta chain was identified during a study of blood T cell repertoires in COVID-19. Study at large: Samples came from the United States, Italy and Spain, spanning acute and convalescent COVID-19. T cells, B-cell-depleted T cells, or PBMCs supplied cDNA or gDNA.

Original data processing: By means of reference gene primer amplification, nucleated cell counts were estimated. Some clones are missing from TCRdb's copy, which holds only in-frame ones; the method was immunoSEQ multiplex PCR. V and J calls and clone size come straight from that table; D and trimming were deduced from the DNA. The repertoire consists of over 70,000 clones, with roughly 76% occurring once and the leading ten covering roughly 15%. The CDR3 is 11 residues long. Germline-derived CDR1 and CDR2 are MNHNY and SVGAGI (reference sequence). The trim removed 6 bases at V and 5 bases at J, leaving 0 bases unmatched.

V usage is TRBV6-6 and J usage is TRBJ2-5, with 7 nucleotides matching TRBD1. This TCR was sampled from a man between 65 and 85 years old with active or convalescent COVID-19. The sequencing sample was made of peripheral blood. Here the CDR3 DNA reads TGTGCCAGCAGACAGGGGGAGACCCAGTACTTC. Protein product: CASRQGETQYF.